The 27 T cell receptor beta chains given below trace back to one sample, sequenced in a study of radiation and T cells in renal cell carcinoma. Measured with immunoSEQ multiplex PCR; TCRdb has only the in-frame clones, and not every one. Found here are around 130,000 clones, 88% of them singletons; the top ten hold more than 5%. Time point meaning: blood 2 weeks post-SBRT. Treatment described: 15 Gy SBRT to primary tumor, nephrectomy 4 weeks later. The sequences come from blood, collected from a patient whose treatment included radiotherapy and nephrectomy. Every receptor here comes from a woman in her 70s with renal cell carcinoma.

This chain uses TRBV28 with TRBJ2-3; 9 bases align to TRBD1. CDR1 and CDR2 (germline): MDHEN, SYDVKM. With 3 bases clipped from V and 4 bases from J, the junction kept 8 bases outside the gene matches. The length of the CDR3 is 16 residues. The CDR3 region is CASSLGQGRRPDTQYF. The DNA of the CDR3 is TGTGCCAGCAGTTTGGGACAGGGAAGGAGGCCAGATACGCAGTATTTT.

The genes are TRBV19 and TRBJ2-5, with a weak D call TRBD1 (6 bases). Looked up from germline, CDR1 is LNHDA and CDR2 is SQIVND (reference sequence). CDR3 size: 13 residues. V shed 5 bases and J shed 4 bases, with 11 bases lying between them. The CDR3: CASSSQGGETQYF. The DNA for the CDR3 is TGTGCCAGTAGTTCACAGGGTGGAGAGACCCAGTACTTC. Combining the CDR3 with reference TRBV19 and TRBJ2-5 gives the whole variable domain DGGITQSPKYLFRKEGQNVTLSCEQNLNHDAMYWYRQDPGQGLRLIYYSQIVNDFQKGDIAEGYSVSREKKESFPLTVTSAQKNPTAFYLCASSSQGGETQYFGPGTRLLVL.

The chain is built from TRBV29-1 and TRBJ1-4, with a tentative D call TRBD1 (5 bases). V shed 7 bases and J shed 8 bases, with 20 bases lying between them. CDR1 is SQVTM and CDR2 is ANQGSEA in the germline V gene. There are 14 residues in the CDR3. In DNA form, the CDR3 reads TGCAGCGCTGGGACCGGGACGGCGGGGGAAAAACTGTTTTTT. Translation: CSAGTGTAGEKLFF.

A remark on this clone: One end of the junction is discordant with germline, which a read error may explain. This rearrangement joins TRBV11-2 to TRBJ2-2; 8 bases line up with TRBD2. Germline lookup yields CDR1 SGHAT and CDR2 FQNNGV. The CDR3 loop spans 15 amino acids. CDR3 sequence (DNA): TGTGCCAGCACCTTAGCGGGATCGAACACCGGGGAGCTGTTTTTT. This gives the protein CASTLAGSNTGELFF.

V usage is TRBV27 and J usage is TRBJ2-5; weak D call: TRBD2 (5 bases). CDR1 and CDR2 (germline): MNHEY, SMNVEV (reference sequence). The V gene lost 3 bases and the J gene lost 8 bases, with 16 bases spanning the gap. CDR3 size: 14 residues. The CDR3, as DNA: TGTGCCAGCAGTTTCTCTCAACCGGGGTCCACCCAGTACTTC. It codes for CASSFSQPGSTQYF.

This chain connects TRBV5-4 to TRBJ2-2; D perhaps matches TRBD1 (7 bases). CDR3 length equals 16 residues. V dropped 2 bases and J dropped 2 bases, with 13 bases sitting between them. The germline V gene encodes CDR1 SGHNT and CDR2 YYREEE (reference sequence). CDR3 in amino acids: CASSLGGGINTGELFF. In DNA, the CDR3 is TGTGCCAGCAGCTTAGGAGGGGGCATTAACACCGGGGAGCTGTTTTTT.

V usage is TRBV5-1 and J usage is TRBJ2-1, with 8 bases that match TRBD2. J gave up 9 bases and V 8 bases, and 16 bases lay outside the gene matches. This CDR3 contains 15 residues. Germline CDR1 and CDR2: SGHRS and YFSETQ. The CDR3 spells CASAGERGSLGEQFF. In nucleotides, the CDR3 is TGCGCCAGTGCCGGGGAGCGGGGGAGCCTCGGTGAGCAGTTCTTC.

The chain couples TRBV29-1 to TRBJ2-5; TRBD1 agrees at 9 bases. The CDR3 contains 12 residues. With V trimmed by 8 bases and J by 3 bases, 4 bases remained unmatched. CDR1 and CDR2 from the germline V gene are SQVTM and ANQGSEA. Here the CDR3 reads CSHRTGEETQYF. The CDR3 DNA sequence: TGCAGCCACAGGACAGGGGAAGAGACCCAGTACTTC.

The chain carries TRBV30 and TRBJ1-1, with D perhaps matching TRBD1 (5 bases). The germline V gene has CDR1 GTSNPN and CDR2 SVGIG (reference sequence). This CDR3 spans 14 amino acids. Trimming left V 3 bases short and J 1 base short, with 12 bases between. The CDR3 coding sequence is TGTGCCTGGAGAGACTACGGGGCGAACACTGAAGCTTTCTTT. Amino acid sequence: CAWRDYGANTEAFF. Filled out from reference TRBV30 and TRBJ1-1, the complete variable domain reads SQTIHQWPATLVQPVGSPLSLECTVEGTSNPNLYWYRQAAGRGLQLLFYSVGIGQISSEVPQNLSASRPQDRQFILSSKKLLLSDSGFYLCAWRDYGANTEAFFGQGTRLTVV.

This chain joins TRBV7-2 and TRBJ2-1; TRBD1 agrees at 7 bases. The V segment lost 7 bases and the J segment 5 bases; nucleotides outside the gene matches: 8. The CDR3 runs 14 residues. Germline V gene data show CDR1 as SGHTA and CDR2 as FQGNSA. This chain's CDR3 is CASTIDRADNEQFF. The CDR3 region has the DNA TGTGCCAGCACCATTGACAGGGCGGACAATGAGCAGTTCTTC.

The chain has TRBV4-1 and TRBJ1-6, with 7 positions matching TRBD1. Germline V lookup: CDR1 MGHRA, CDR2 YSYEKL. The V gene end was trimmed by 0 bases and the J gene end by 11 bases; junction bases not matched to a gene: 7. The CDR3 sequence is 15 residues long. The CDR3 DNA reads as TGCGCCAGCAGCCAAGACGAGGGGGCGCGGACACCCCTCCACTTT. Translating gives CASSQDEGARTPLHF.

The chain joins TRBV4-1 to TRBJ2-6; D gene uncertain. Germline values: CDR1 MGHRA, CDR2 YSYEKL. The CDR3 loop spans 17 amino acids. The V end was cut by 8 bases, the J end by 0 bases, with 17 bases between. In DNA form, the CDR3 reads TGCGCCAGCCGGCCGACGGGTTCGAGCTCTGGGGCCAACGTCCTGACTTTC. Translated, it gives CASRPTGSSSGANVLTF.

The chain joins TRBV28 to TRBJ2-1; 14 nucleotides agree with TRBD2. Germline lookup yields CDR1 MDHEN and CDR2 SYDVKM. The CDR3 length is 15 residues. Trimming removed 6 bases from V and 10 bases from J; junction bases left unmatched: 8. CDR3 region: CASRTAGTSGGEQFF. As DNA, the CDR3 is TGTGCCAGCAGGACCGCCGGGACTAGCGGGGGCGAGCAGTTCTTC.

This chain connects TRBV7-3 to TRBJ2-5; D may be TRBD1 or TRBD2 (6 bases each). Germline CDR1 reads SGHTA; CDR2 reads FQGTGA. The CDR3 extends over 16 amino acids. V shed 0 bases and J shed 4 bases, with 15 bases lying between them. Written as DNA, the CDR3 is TGTGCCAGCAGCTTAACTGGGGGGCGAGTCGTAGAGACCCAGTACTTC. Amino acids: CASSLTGGRVVETQYF.

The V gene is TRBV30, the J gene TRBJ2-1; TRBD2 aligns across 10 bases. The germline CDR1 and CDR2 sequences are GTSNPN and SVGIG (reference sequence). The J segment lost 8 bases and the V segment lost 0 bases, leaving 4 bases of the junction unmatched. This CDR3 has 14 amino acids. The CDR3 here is CAWSVGLAIYEQFF. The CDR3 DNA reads TGTGCCTGGAGTGTGGGACTAGCGATATATGAGCAGTTCTTC.

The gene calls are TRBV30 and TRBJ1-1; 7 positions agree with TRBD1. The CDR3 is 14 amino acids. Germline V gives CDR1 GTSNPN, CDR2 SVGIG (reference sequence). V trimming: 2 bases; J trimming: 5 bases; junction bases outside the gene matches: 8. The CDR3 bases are TGTGCCTGGAGTCAGGGGGGGAAGATGACTGAAGCTTTCTTT. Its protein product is CAWSQGGKMTEAFF.

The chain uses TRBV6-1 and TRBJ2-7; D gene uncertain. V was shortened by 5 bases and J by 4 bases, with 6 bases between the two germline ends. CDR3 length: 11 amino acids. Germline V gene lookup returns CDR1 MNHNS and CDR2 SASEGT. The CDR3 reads CASSRQYEQYF. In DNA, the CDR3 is TGTGCCAGCAGTCGACAATACGAGCAGTACTTC.

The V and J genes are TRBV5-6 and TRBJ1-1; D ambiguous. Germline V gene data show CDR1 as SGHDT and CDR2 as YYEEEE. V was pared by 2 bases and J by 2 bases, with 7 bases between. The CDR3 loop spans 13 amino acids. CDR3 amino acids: CASSFRDNTEAFF. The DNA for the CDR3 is TGTGCCAGCAGCTTCAGAGATAACACTGAAGCTTTCTTT.

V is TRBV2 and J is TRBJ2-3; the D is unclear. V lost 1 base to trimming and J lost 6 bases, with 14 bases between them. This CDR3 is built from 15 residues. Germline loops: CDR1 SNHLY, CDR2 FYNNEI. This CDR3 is CASSEGDSVGDTQYF. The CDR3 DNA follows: TGTGCCAGCAGTGAAGGGGATTCAGTGGGGGATACGCAGTATTTT.

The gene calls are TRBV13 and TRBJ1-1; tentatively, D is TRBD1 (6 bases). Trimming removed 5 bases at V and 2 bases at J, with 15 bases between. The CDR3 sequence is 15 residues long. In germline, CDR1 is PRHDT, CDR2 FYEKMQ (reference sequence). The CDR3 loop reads CASSLPGAANTEAFF. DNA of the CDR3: TGTGCCAGCAGCCTCCCGGGGGCAGCTAACACTGAAGCTTTCTTT.

DNA for the CDR3: TGTGCCAGCAGACCTTTAGCGGGGGGCACAGATACGCAGTATTTT. This sequence encodes CASRPLAGGTDTQYF. The J gene is TRBJ2-3, the V gene TRBV6-5, with TRBD2 matching over 9 bases. Trimming took 6 bases from V and 1 from J; bases not matched to a gene: 5. The germline V gene has CDR1 MNHEY and CDR2 SVGAGI. The CDR3 is 15 amino acids.

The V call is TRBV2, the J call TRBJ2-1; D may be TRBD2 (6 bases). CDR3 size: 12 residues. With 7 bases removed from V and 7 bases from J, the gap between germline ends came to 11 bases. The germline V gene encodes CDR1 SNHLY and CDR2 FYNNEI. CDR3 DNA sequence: TGTGCCAGCACTGGCGGGGAGAATGAGCAGTTCTTC. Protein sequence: CASTGGENEQFF.

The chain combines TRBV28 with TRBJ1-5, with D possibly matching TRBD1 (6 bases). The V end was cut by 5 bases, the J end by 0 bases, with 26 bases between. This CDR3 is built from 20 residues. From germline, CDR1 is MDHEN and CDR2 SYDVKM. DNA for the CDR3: TGTGCCAGCAGTCCCCCCTTCGGGACACCTTATCCTTATAGCAATCAGCCCCAGCATTTT. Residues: CASSPPFGTPYPYSNQPQHF.

The CDR3 DNA is TGTGCCAGCAGCTTAGTGGGGACTAGCGGGACAGATACGCAGTATTTT. It codes for CASSLVGTSGTDTQYF. The rearrangement links TRBV7-2 to TRBJ2-3; 12 bases fit TRBD2. The CDR3 totals 16 residues. Trimming at V came to 1 base and at J to 3 bases, leaving 2 bases not matched to a gene. Germline-derived CDR1 and CDR2 are SGHTA and FQGNSA.

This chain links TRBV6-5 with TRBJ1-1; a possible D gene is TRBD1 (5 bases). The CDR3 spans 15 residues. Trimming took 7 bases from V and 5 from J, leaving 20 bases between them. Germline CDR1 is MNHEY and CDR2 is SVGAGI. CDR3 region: CASIPSGAGGTEAFF. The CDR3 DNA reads TGTGCCAGCATTCCTTCCGGGGCGGGTGGGACTGAAGCTTTCTTT.

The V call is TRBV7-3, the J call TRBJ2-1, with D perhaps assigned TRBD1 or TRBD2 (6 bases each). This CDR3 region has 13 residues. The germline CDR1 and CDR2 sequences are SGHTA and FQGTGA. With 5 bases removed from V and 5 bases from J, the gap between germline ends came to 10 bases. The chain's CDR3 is CASSTGANNEQFF. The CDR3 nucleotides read TGTGCCAGCAGCACGGGGGCAAACAATGAGCAGTTCTTC. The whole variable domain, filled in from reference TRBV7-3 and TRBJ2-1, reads GAGVSQTPSNKVTEKGKYVELRCDPISGHTALYWYRQSLGQGPEFLIYFQGTGAADDSGLPNDRFFAVRPEGSVSTLKIQRTERGDSAVYLCASSTGANNEQFFGPGTRLTVL.

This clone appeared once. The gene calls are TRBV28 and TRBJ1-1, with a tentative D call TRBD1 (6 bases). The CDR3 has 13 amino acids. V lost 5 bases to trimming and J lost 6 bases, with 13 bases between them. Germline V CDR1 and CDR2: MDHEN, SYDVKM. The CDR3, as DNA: TGTGCCAGCAGTCCTCTAGGACAGTCTGAAGCTTTCTTT. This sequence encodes CASSPLGQSEAFF.